Here is one TCR beta chain with its context. This record comes from a study of blood T cell repertoires in COVID-19. Study background: Sources were T cells, B-cell-depleted T cells, or PBMCs; the material itself was cDNA or gDNA.

Original data processing: Amplification of reference gene primers was used by the study to estimate nucleated cell counts. This table comes from immunoSEQ multiplex PCR, and its TCRdb copy is limited to in-frame clones, with some not included. V and J calls plus clone size are reproduced from that table; the DNA served to infer D and trimming. The sample records some 140,000 clones, about 90% being singletons. This CDR3 contains 14 residues. V lost 2 bases, J lost 10 bases, and 14 bases lay in between. Germline lookup yields CDR1 MDHEN and CDR2 SYDVKM. The chain has TRBV28 and TRBJ1-4; D not certain. Sequenced sample: peripheral blood. The TCR sequence derives from a man aged 45-65 years with acute or convalescent COVID-19. The CDR3 is CASSLERGSGKLFF. The DNA for the CDR3 is TGTGCCAGCAGTTTAGAGCGGGGATCGGGAAAACTGTTTTTT.